The 29 T cell receptor beta chains presented below share a single source sample, sequenced in a study of T cells after yellow fever vaccination. TCRdb passed the 5' RACE reads through MiXCR, listing each CDR3 protein once. The table has around 260,000 distinct CDR3 sequences, around 5.2% seen once. Specimen: CD4+ T cells sorted from PBMCs, collected on the day of the yellow fever booster vaccination. The source is a man between 18 and 29 years old who received the YFV17D yellow fever vaccine.

This clonotype has only a few counts. This chain connects TRBV7-8 to TRBJ1-6; D gene ambiguous. The CDR3 contains 16 residues. Germline lookup yields CDR1 SGHVS and CDR2 FQNEAQ. Deletions cut 0 bases from V and 3 bases from J, with 9 bases between. The CDR3 bases are TGTGCCAGCAGCTTAGCGGCACCACACTATAATTCACCCCTCCACTTT. It yields the protein CASSLAAPHYNSPLHF.

The genes are TRBV6-2 or TRBV6-3 and TRBJ1-1; maybe TRBD1 (5 bases). CDR3 size: 13 residues. The V end was cut by 2 bases, the J end by 3 bases, with 7 bases between. CDR1 is MNHEY, CDR2 SVGEGT, per germline. CDR3 sequence: CASSYDRYTEAFF. The CDR3 DNA sequence: TGTGCCAGCAGTTACGACAGATACACTGAAGCTTTCTTT.

J is TRBJ1-6 and V is TRBV6-2 or TRBV6-3; the D gene is possibly TRBD1 (5 bases). Germline V gene lookup returns CDR1 MNHEY and CDR2 SVGEGT. The CDR3 is made up of 13 amino acids. The V and J ends lost 1 base and 10 bases respectively, with 8 bases between them. The CDR3 nucleotides read TGTGCCAGCAGTTACTGGAGGGGATCACCCCTCCACTTT. Translation gives CASSYWRGSPLHF.

This clonotype was seen a handful of times. This chain links TRBV30 with TRBJ1-6; D not resolved. V lost 4 bases, J lost 4 bases, and 17 bases lay in between. The CDR3 has 16 amino acids. Germline V lookup: CDR1 GTSNPN, CDR2 SVGIG (reference sequence). The CDR3 region is CAWKIAGFNYNSPLHF. CDR3 bases: TGTGCCTGGAAAATCGCGGGGTTTAATTATAATTCACCCCTCCACTTT.

This clonotype has at least ten counts. The rearrangement links TRBV5-5 to TRBJ2-1, with 13 bases fitting TRBD2. V trimming: 3 bases; J trimming: 7 bases; junction bases outside the gene matches: 4. This CDR3 has 15 amino acids. Germline V gene sequence: CDR1 SGHKS, CDR2 YYEKEE (reference sequence). CDR3 nucleotides: TGTGCCAGCAGCTCAAGACTAGCGGGGGGTAATGAGCAGTTCTTC. Its protein product is CASSSRLAGGNEQFF.

The rearrangement joins TRBV9 to TRBJ2-1, with TRBD2 identical over 11 bases. Germline loops: CDR1 SGDLS, CDR2 YYNGEE. CDR3 size: 15 residues. V shed 3 bases, J shed 4 bases, and the junction held 3 bases outside the gene matches. This CDR3 reads CASSASGGNYNEQFF. CDR3 in DNA: TGTGCCAGCAGCGCTAGCGGGGGGAATTACAATGAGCAGTTCTTC. Based on the CDR3 plus reference TRBV9 and TRBJ2-1, the full variable domain is DSGVTQTPKHLITATGQRVTLRCSPRSGDLSVYWYQQSLDQGLQFLIQYYNGEERAKGNILERFSAQQFPDLHSELNLSSLELGDSALYFCASSASGGNYNEQFFGPGTRLTVL.

This clonotype showed up just a few times. This rearrangement joins TRBV27 to TRBJ2-2; D is perhaps TRBD1 (6 bases). This CDR3 has 14 amino acids. V lost 3 bases, J lost 5 bases, and 10 bases lay in between. From germline, CDR1 is MNHEY and CDR2 SMNVEV (reference sequence). The CDR3 DNA is TGTGCCAGCAGTTTCCGAAGGGGGACCGGGGAGCTGTTTTTT. This sequence encodes CASSFRRGTGELFF.

The chain joins TRBV20-1 to TRBJ2-3; a possible D gene is TRBD2 (5 bases). In germline, CDR1 is DFQATT, CDR2 SNEGSKA (reference sequence). Trimming took off 6 bases at V and 5 bases at J, with 18 bases between the two ends. CDR3 length: 14 residues. The CDR3 DNA follows: TGCAGTGCCGAGCCCCCCGAGGGTGTAGATACGCAGTATTTT. This sequence encodes CSAEPPEGVDTQYF.

The chain recombines TRBV7-3 with TRBJ2-3, with 8 bases identical to TRBD2. The CDR3 sequence is 16 residues long. The V and J ends lost 1 base and 5 bases, in that order; junction bases with no gene match: 8. Per the germline V gene, CDR1 is SGHTA and CDR2 is FQGTGA. As DNA, the CDR3 is TGTGCCAGCAGCTTAAGTTCGGGGGGGCAAGGAGATACGCAGTATTTT. This sequence encodes CASSLSSGGQGDTQYF.

This clonotype was counted between two and nine times. The genes are TRBV20-1 and TRBJ1-2; D is undetermined. The germline gives CDR1 DFQATT, CDR2 SNEGSKA (reference sequence). V shed 0 bases and J shed 4 bases, with 15 bases lying between them. This CDR3 is 15 amino acids long. CDR3 in DNA: TGCAGTGCTAGAGAGTTCATGGGGTCTCCCTATGGCTACACCTTC. It encodes CSAREFMGSPYGYTF.

In its sample, this clonotype was seen a few times. The rearrangement links TRBV5-1 to TRBJ2-7; 9 bases map to TRBD1. The CDR3 loop spans 15 amino acids. The V gene end was trimmed by 5 bases and the J gene end by 1 base; junction bases not matched to a gene: 7. Looked up from germline, CDR1 is SGHRS and CDR2 is YFSETQ. CDR3 region: CASRRLDRGSYEQYF. DNA for the CDR3: TGCGCCAGCAGGAGACTGGACAGGGGATCCTACGAGCAGTACTTC. Based on the CDR3 plus reference TRBV5-1 and TRBJ2-7, the full variable domain is KAGVTQTPRYLIKTRGQQVTLSCSPISGHRSVSWYQQTPGQGLQFLFEYFSETQRNKGNFPGRFSGRQFSNSRSEMNVSTLELGDSALYLCASRRLDRGSYEQYFGPGTRLTVT.

V is TRBV4-2 and J is TRBJ1-2; D remains ambiguous. Germline CDR1 is LGHNA and CDR2 is YNFKEQ. The CDR3 consists of 14 residues. Between the trimmed V and J ends, which lost 1 base and 4 bases, there was a span of 10 bases. CDR3 sequence (DNA): TGTGCCAGCAGCCAAGGGTCGACATTCTATGGCTACACCTTC. This translates into CASSQGSTFYGYTF.

This clonotype came up a few times. The chain links TRBV19 to TRBJ2-7; the D call may be TRBD1 or TRBD2 (5 bases each). CDR3 length: 13 amino acids. CDR1 is LNHDA and CDR2 is SQIVND in the germline V gene (reference sequence). The V gene lost 5 bases and the J gene lost 7 bases, with 15 bases spanning the gap. The CDR3 sequence is CASSSGPGREQYV. The DNA of the CDR3 is TGTGCCAGTAGTTCGGGACCGGGGCGGGAGCAGTACGTC.

This clonotype occurred a few times. This sequence joins TRBV9 and TRBJ1-1, with D perhaps TRBD1 (5 bases). Between the trimmed V and J ends, which lost 0 bases and 1 base, there was a span of 10 bases. The CDR3 is made up of 15 amino acids. The germline V gene encodes CDR1 SGDLS and CDR2 YYNGEE. CDR3 protein: CASSVGVQENTEAFF. DNA for the CDR3: TGTGCCAGCAGCGTAGGGGTACAGGAGAACACTGAAGCTTTCTTT. Complete variable domain (other parts from reference TRBV9 and TRBJ1-1): DSGVTQTPKHLITATGQRVTLRCSPRSGDLSVYWYQQSLDQGLQFLIQYYNGEERAKGNILERFSAQQFPDLHSELNLSSLELGDSALYFCASSVGVQENTEAFFGQGTRLTVV.

The rearrangement links TRBV20-1 to TRBJ2-1; possibly TRBD1 or TRBD2 for D (5 bases each). The CDR3 spans 18 residues. Trimming shortened V by 4 bases and J by 3 bases, and 25 bases separated the two germline ends. Germline values: CDR1 DFQATT, CDR2 SNEGSKA (reference sequence). In DNA, the CDR3 is TGCAGTGCTAAGACCACCGGGACGGAGATACCGGGCTACAATGAGCAGTTCTTC. Amino acids: CSAKTTGTEIPGYNEQFF.

CDR3 residues: CASSQERAGARGQGATEAFF. In nucleotides, the CDR3 is TGCGCCAGCAGCCAAGAAAGGGCCGGGGCTAGGGGACAGGGGGCCACTGAAGCTTTCTTT. V is TRBV4-1 and J is TRBJ1-1, with TRBD1 matching 12 bases. Losses at the gene ends were 0 bases for V and 4 bases for J; bases not matched to a gene: 15. The CDR3 is 20 residues long. Germline values: CDR1 MGHRA, CDR2 YSYEKL.

In its sample, this clonotype was seen a few times. The CDR3 DNA is TGTGCCAGCAGTTCCAACAATCAGCCCCAGCATTTT. Its protein product is CASSSNNQPQHF. This chain joins TRBV12-3 or TRBV12-4 and TRBJ1-5, with D uncertain. The CDR3 length is 12 residues. The germline V and J ends were trimmed by 4 bases and 3 bases, with 4 bases remaining between them.

Concerning this clonotype: At one of its ends the junction is not consistent with the germline gene, which may arise from a read error. The rearrangement joins TRBV4-3 to TRBJ2-1; unclear D gene. Germline CDR1 reads LGHNA; CDR2 reads YSLEER. This CDR3 is 16 amino acids long. CDR3 nucleotides: TGCGCCAGCAGCCAAGGAGGTAGGGCCTACCCAGGAGCGCAGCTCTTC. Protein sequence: CASSQGGRAYPGAQLF.

The table lists this clonotype with a few counts. The J gene is TRBJ2-7, the V gene TRBV4-2; 9 bases are a match to TRBD1. CDR3 length: 16 residues. The germline CDR1 and CDR2 sequences are LGHNA and YNFKEQ. Germline trimming cut 2 bases from V and 0 bases from J; bases unmatched to any gene: 5. CDR3 in DNA: TGTGCCAGCAGCCAAACTCCGGGACAGGGCTCCTACGAGCAGTACTTC. Translated: CASSQTPGQGSYEQYF.

The J gene is TRBJ2-5, the V gene TRBV9; D may correspond to TRBD1 or TRBD2 (6 bases each). The CDR3 runs 15 residues. CDR1 is SGDLS and CDR2 is YYNGEE in the germline V gene. V lost 0 bases to trimming and J lost 0 bases, with 9 bases between them. As DNA, the CDR3 is TGTGCCAGCAGCGTAGTGGGGGGCCACCAAGAGACCCAGTACTTC. Its translation is CASSVVGGHQETQYF.

This clonotype appeared many times. J is TRBJ2-2 and V is TRBV6-2 or TRBV6-3; D is undetermined. Germline CDR1 and CDR2: MNHEY and SVGEGT. Trimming took 5 bases from V and 0 from J, leaving 16 bases between them. The CDR3 spans 17 residues. The CDR3 DNA is TGTGCCAGCAGTCGCTACATTGGACGGTCGAACACCGGGGAGCTGTTTTTT. The encoded protein is CASSRYIGRSNTGELFF.

The V and J genes are TRBV29-1 and TRBJ2-7; TRBD2 matches 7 bases. The CDR3 is made up of 14 amino acids. V was clipped by 7 bases and J by 2 bases; unmatched bases: 11. Germline loops: CDR1 SQVTM, CDR2 ANQGSEA. The CDR3 nucleotides read TGCAGCGGGGGGGGACTCCCCGAGGCCTACGAGCAGTACGTC. It codes for CSGGGLPEAYEQYV.

The chain joins TRBV10-3 to TRBJ1-1, with D uncertain. V lost 5 bases, J lost 1 base, and 8 bases lay in between. The CDR3 has 13 residues. Germline CDR1 reads ENHRY; CDR2 reads SYGVKD. CDR3 protein: CAISWSENTEAFF. CDR3 in DNA: TGTGCCATCAGTTGGTCGGAGAACACTGAAGCTTTCTTT.

This chain connects TRBV3-1 to TRBJ1-5, with unresolved D. There are 13 residues in the CDR3. Germline CDR1 reads LGHDT; CDR2 reads YNNKEL (reference sequence). V dropped 2 bases and J dropped 6 bases, with 8 bases sitting between them. CDR3 DNA sequence: TGTGCCAGCAGCCAACACCAAATTCAGCCCCAGCATTTT. Protein product: CASSQHQIQPQHF.

The CDR3 coding sequence is TGTGCCAGCAGCTTATTGCCGGGGGCGAGCAATCAGCCCCAGCATTTT. It translates to CASSLLPGASNQPQHF. The V and J genes are TRBV7-6 and TRBJ1-5; tentative D call: TRBD1 (6 bases). This CDR3 has 16 amino acids. With 2 bases removed from V and 1 base from J, the gap between germline ends came to 12 bases. Germline loops: CDR1 SGHVS, CDR2 FNYEAQ.

There are many counts of this clonotype. This rearrangement joins TRBV7-3 to TRBJ1-1, with D possibly being TRBD1 (6 bases). Germline values: CDR1 SGHTA, CDR2 FQGTGA. CDR3 size: 14 residues. V was trimmed by 5 bases and J by 5 bases, leaving 15 bases between them. CDR3 DNA sequence: TGTGCCAGCAGCCAAGGGGGGCCGGGGACTGAAGCTTTCTTT. The encoded protein is CASSQGGPGTEAFF.

This clonotype was detected a few times. The chain uses TRBV4-1 and TRBJ1-2; 12 bases align to TRBD1. The germline V gene encodes CDR1 MGHRA and CDR2 YSYEKL. V was clipped by 4 bases and J by 8 bases; unmatched bases: 5. This CDR3 is 14 amino acids long. The CDR3 loop reads CASSPWDRGRGYTF. The CDR3 region has the DNA TGCGCCAGCAGCCCCTGGGACAGGGGGCGCGGCTACACCTTC.

In its sample, this clonotype was seen a few times. The rearrangement links TRBV5-4 to TRBJ1-3; D not resolved. In germline, CDR1 is SGHNT, CDR2 YYREEE (reference sequence). The CDR3 totals 14 residues. Trimming took 4 bases from V and 0 from J, leaving 8 bases between them. The CDR3 DNA follows: TGTGCCAGCAGCGCGCGGGACTCTGGAAACACCATATATTTT. Encoded protein: CASSARDSGNTIYF.

This clonotype occurred a few times. The rearrangement uses TRBV5-5 and TRBJ1-4; D call uncertain. V was pared by 4 bases and J by 0 bases, with 13 bases between. CDR3 size: 16 residues. CDR1 is SGHKS and CDR2 is YYEKEE in the germline V gene (reference sequence). The CDR3: CASSLNLGATNEKLFF. CDR3 nucleotide sequence: TGTGCCAGCAGCCTGAACTTGGGCGCAACTAATGAAAAACTGTTTTTT.